This T cell receptor (beta chain) was retrieved from a study of T-cell reconstitution after alpha-beta-depleted transplantation in children. Molecular barcoding with unique molecular identifiers was used for the TCRbeta library. MiXCR, applied by TCRdb to the PCR reads, yields one record per CDR3 protein. The sample has fewer than 350,000 distinct CDR3 sequences, around 9.1% seen once. The study's findings and limits: Surviving thymic progenitors and recipient T cells were the source of high TCRbeta diversity at day 60 in some patients. Counts and diversity of T cells one year after transplant came mostly from newly produced T cells. Approximately two months post-transplant, alpha-beta T cells reportedly originated from several hundred expanded graft clones.

A few counts support this clonotype. The antigen is unknown. CDR1 SGHTA and CDR2 FQGNSA come from the germline V gene. The V and J ends lost 3 bases and 3 bases respectively, with 18 bases between them. The CDR3 has 16 residues. The receptor was derived from a boy under two years old with acute myeloid leukemia, due to receive a stem cell transplant. V and J are TRBV7-2 and TRBJ2-7, with D perhaps matching TRBD1 (5 bases). The input for sequencing was PBMCs, taken before TCRalphabeta/CD19-depleted stem cell transplant. CDR3 DNA sequence: TGTGCCAGCAGCTTCCTATTGAGGACAAAACTCTACGAGCAGTACTTC. Protein product: CASSFLLRTKLYEQYF.